This T cell receptor (beta chain) was documented in a study of blood T cell repertoires in COVID-19. Background on the study: Sites across the United States, Italy and Spain contributed samples from acute and convalescent COVID-19. T cells, B-cell-depleted T cells, or PBMCs provided the cDNA or gDNA that served as material.

In the authors' workflow: Estimates of nucleated cell counts were drawn from the amplification of reference gene primers. Sequencing was performed with immunoSEQ multiplex PCR; in TCRdb, only in-frame clones are kept and a portion is missing. V and J calls and clone size are as listed in that table; D and trimming were resolved from the DNA. The sample shows 200,000 to 250,000 clones, 88% of them seen only once. Germline V CDR1 and CDR2: KGHSH, LQKENI. V lost 0 bases and J 1 base, leaving 15 bases between the germline ends. The CDR3 runs to 17 residues. The sequence was collected from a woman aged 55-70 years with acute or convalescent COVID-19. The chain employs TRBV18 and TRBJ1-1; D is possibly TRBD1 (5 bases). Sequenced: peripheral blood. CDR3 DNA: TGTGCCAGCTCACCACCGCAAGCGGGGCGGCGGAACACTGAAGCTTTCTTT. Translation gives CASSPPQAGRRNTEAFF.